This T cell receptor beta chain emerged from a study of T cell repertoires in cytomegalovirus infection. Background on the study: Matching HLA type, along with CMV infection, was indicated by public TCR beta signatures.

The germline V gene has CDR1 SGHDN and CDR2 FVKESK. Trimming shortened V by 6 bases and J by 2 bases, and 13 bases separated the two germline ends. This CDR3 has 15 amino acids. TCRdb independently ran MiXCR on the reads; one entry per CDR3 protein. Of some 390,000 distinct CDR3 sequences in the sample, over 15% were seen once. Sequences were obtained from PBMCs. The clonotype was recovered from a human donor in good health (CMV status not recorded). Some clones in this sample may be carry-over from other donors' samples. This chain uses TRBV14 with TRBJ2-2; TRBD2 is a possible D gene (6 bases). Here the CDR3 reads CASRRAGVNTGELFF. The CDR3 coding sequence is TGTGCCAGCAGAAGAGCGGGCGTCAACACCGGGGAGCTGTTTTTT.